The 28 T cell receptor beta chains in this list originate from one sample, sequenced in a study of early stage breast cancer tumors. The data were produced by immunoSEQ multiplex PCR, yet TCRdb's version contains in-frame clones alone and is incomplete. The repertoire consists of more than 65,000 clones, with over 80% occurring once and the leading ten covering about 4.4%. The sequenced material came from blood. The receptor source for this set is a person aged 40 to 49 with breast cancer.

This clone has more than one count but fewer than ten. The chain links TRBV10-3 to TRBJ2-1; TRBD1 aligns across 9 bases. V dropped 8 bases and J dropped 6; count of bases not matched to a gene: 11. The length of the CDR3 is 15 residues. Germline CDR1 is ENHRY and CDR2 is SYGVKD. In nucleotides, the CDR3 is TGTGCCATCTCTACGCCGGGACAGGGTGGCAATGAGCAGTTCTTC. It is translated as CAISTPGQGGNEQFF.

The V gene is TRBV5-4, the J gene TRBJ2-2; D is ambiguous. The CDR3 sequence is 14 residues long. From germline, CDR1 is SGHNT and CDR2 YYREEE (reference sequence). Trimming left V 4 bases short and J 2 bases short, with 9 bases between. CDR3 loop: CASSPASNTGELFF. Written as DNA, the CDR3 is TGTGCCAGCAGCCCAGCCAGTAACACCGGGGAGCTGTTTTTT.

This clone was counted a few times. The V and J genes are TRBV11-3 and TRBJ1-5; D is possibly TRBD1 (5 bases). Trimming stripped 5 bases from V and 1 base from J, with 12 bases between. CDR1 and CDR2 (germline): SGHNT, YENEEA. This CDR3 contains 15 residues. CDR3 loop: CASSLGHRSNQPQHF. The CDR3 DNA reads TGTGCCAGCAGCCTCGGACATCGAAGCAATCAGCCCCAGCATTTT.

The rearrangement joins TRBV27 to TRBJ2-7; no definite D call. The ends were cut back, 2 bases at V and 2 bases at J, with 7 bases in the middle. The CDR3 has 13 residues. The germline V gene has CDR1 MNHEY and CDR2 SMNVEV (reference sequence). CDR3 region: CASSLTRAYEQYF. Here the CDR3 DNA reads TGTGCCAGCAGTTTAACGAGAGCCTACGAGCAGTACTTC.

V usage is TRBV27 and J usage is TRBJ2-2, with D perhaps TRBD1 (6 bases). V was cut by 4 bases and J by 1 base, with 10 bases left in between. CDR3 length: 15 amino acids. CDR1 and CDR2 (germline): MNHEY, SMNVEV (reference sequence). In nucleotides, the CDR3 is TGTGCCAGCAGTTCGCGGACAGAGAACACCGGGGAGCTGTTTTTT. Encoded protein: CASSSRTENTGELFF.

This clone was counted between two and nine times. The rearrangement joins TRBV7-3 to TRBJ1-2, with 8 bases aligning to TRBD1. The CDR3 totals 13 residues. J gave up 7 bases and V 5 bases, and 6 bases lay outside the gene matches. Germline CDR1 is SGHTA and CDR2 is FQGTGA. The CDR3 reads CASSDRQGTGYTF. In DNA, the CDR3 is TGTGCCAGCAGCGATAGACAGGGGACTGGCTACACCTTC.

The CDR3 sequence is CASSLVAQAVNYGYTF. The DNA of the CDR3 is TGTGCCAGCAGCTTAGTAGCCCAGGCCGTTAACTATGGCTACACCTTC. This chain joins TRBV7-9 and TRBJ1-2; no reliable D call. The CDR3 runs to 16 residues. Trimming left V 1 base short and J 1 base short, with 13 bases between. CDR1 and CDR2 (germline): SEHNR, FQNEAQ (reference sequence).

The V gene is TRBV6-5, the J gene TRBJ2-1; weak D call: TRBD2 (6 bases). CDR3 length: 14 residues. Trimming cost V 6 bases and J 2 bases, with 11 bases left between them. Per the germline V gene, CDR1 is MNHEY and CDR2 is SVGAGI. In DNA form, the CDR3 reads TGTGCCAGCAGCGGGAGTTCGACCTACAATGAGCAGTTCTTC. It translates to CASSGSSTYNEQFF.

This clone was observed a single time. The V and J genes are TRBV5-5 and TRBJ1-2; TRBD1 matches 10 bases. Germline V lookup: CDR1 SGHKS, CDR2 YYEKEE (reference sequence). V lost 0 bases, J lost 1 base, and 3 bases stayed unmatched. The CDR3 sequence is 16 residues long. This chain's CDR3 is CASSLDDRGLNYGYTF. As DNA, the CDR3 is TGTGCCAGCAGCTTGGATGACAGGGGGCTTAACTATGGCTACACCTTC.

This chain joins TRBV5-1 and TRBJ2-7; D might be TRBD2 (6 bases). This CDR3 has 15 amino acids. Germline CDR1 and CDR2: SGHRS and YFSETQ. Trimming took 0 bases from V and 6 from J, leaving 16 bases between them. The CDR3 loop reads CASSLANGGEGEQYF. The CDR3 nucleotides are TGCGCCAGCAGCTTGGCCAACGGGGGAGAAGGCGAGCAGTACTTC.

The chain has TRBV21-1 and TRBJ1-4; the table gives TRBD1 as D, unverified against the DNA. TRBV21-1 is classified as a pseudogene. This CDR3 has 16 amino acids. The chain's CDR3 is CASSSRQMSTNEKLFF. As DNA, the CDR3 is TGTGCCAGCAGCTCGCGACAGATGTCAACTAATGAAAAACTGTTTTTT.

This clone has a single count. The genes are TRBV7-3 and TRBJ2-3, with 7 bases that match TRBD2. CDR3 length: 15 amino acids. Germline V lookup: CDR1 SGHTA, CDR2 FQGTGA. The V gene end was trimmed by 0 bases and the J gene end by 0 bases; junction bases not matched to a gene: 0. This CDR3 reads CASSLTGGSTDTQYF. CDR3 DNA: TGTGCCAGCAGCTTAACGGGAGGGAGCACAGATACGCAGTATTTT. The full variable domain, rest sourced from reference TRBV7-3 and TRBJ2-3, is GAGVSQTPSNKVTEKGKYVELRCDPISGHTALYWYRQSLGQGPEFLIYFQGTGAADDSGLPNDRFFAVRPEGSVSTLKIQRTERGDSAVYLCASSLTGGSTDTQYFGPGTRLTVL.

V gene TRBV6-4 combines with J gene TRBJ2-3; 10 bases match TRBD2. Germline V gives CDR1 MRHNA, CDR2 SNTAGT. J lost 4 bases, V lost 5 bases, and 6 bases had no gene match. CDR3 length: 15 amino acids. The CDR3 nucleotides read TGTGCCAGCAGTAGCGGGAGGGCCGAGTCAGATACGCAGTATTTT. As protein: CASSSGRAESDTQYF.

Notes on this clone: At one end, the junction sequence differs from germline, possibly due to a read error. CDR3 sequence reads: CASTMDRGLIF. The CDR3 DNA sequence: TGTGCCAGCACCATGGACAGGGGGCTAATCTTT. The chain is built from TRBV5-6 and TRBJ1-1, with 11 positions matching TRBD1. There are 11 residues in the CDR3. Germline-derived CDR1 and CDR2 are SGHDT and YYEEEE.

The sample holds one count of this clone. V and J are TRBV7-9 and TRBJ1-5; a possible D gene is TRBD1 (5 bases). V lost 5 bases and J 5 bases, leaving 10 bases between the germline ends. The CDR3 has 13 residues. Germline V gene sequence: CDR1 SEHNR, CDR2 FQNEAQ (reference sequence). The CDR3 sequence: CASSTQGDQPQHF. The CDR3 region has the DNA TGTGCCAGCAGCACCCAGGGTGATCAGCCCCAGCATTTT.

The gene calls are TRBV28 and TRBJ2-7; TRBD1 matches at 12 bases. Unmatched junction bases numbered 8, after V lost 5 bases and J lost 9 bases. The germline V gene has CDR1 MDHEN and CDR2 SYDVKM. This CDR3 has 14 amino acids. The CDR3 region is CASSHRDRGLGQYF. The CDR3 DNA follows: TGTGCCAGCAGTCACCGGGACAGGGGGCTCGGGCAGTACTTC. Full variable domain (outside the CDR3, taken from reference TRBV28 and TRBJ2-7): DVKVTQSSRYLVKRTGEKVFLECVQDMDHENMFWYRQDPGLGLRLIYFSYDVKMKEKGDIPEGYSVSREKKERFSLILESASTNQTSMYLCASSHRDRGLGQYFGPGTRLTVT.

The rearrangement links TRBV18 to TRBJ2-5, with 7 bases aligning to TRBD2. The V gene end was trimmed by 4 bases and the J gene end by 5 bases; junction bases not matched to a gene: 16. The CDR3 totals 17 residues. Germline V CDR1 and CDR2: KGHSH, LQKENI. CDR3 nucleotides: TGTGCCAGCTCACTCACCACGGGTCAGGGAGGGTCGGAGACCCAGTACTTC. As protein: CASSLTTGQGGSETQYF.

The J gene is TRBJ1-1, the V gene TRBV4-1; D unresolved. CDR1 is MGHRA, CDR2 YSYEKL, per germline. The CDR3 runs to 15 residues. V was cut by 0 bases and J by 0 bases, with 8 bases left in between. The CDR3 bases are TGCGCCAGCAGCCAAGAACAACAGTTGAACACTGAAGCTTTCTTT. It yields the protein CASSQEQQLNTEAFF.

V gene TRBV2 combines with J gene TRBJ2-1; D possibly corresponds to TRBD2 (5 bases). V gave up 1 base and J gave up 5 bases, with 12 bases separating them. This CDR3 region has 15 residues. Germline CDR1 SNHLY, CDR2 FYNNEI. Written as DNA, the CDR3 is TGTGCCAGCAGTGAAGAAAGGGTCGGGAACAATGAGCAGTTCTTC. Its translation: CASSEERVGNNEQFF.

This clone was found once. This chain connects TRBV10-3 to TRBJ2-5; 13 nucleotides agree with TRBD2. Gene TRBJ2-7 matches the end of the DNA better, so the J call may be wrong. The V gene's germline CDR1 is ENHRY and CDR2 SYGVKD. This CDR3 has 13 residues. This CDR3 reads CAIGLAGVDEQYF. CDR3 sequence (DNA): TGTGCCATCGGACTAGCGGGAGTGGACGAGCAGTACTTC.

V is TRBV19 and J is TRBJ1-5; no firm D call. The CDR3 spans 12 residues. Germline CDR1 and CDR2: LNHDA and SQIVND (reference sequence). Trimming shortened V by 5 bases and J by 3 bases, and 5 bases separated the two germline ends. The CDR3 sequence is CASSVYNQPQHF. The CDR3, as DNA: TGTGCCAGTAGTGTGTACAATCAGCCCCAGCATTTT.

CDR3 sequence reads: CASSSSGSLDTQYF. CDR3 nucleotide sequence: TGTGCCAGCAGCTCTAGCGGGAGTCTAGATACGCAGTATTTT. This sequence joins TRBV28 and TRBJ2-3; 10 nucleotides line up with TRBD2. Trimming took 6 bases from V and 5 from J; bases not matched to a gene: 5. Germline V gene lookup returns CDR1 MDHEN and CDR2 SYDVKM. CDR3 length: 14 amino acids.

Here the CDR3 reads CASSLDTGQGFKGYTF. CDR3 in DNA: TGTGCCAGCAGCTTAGACACGGGACAGGGATTTAAAGGCTACACCTTC. The rearrangement joins TRBV7-8 to TRBJ1-2, with 9 nucleotides matching TRBD1. This CDR3 is built from 16 residues. Germline assignment: CDR1 SGHVS and CDR2 FQNEAQ. V was pared by 1 base and J by 8 bases, with 11 bases of the junction left unmatched.

This clone appeared a few times. V usage is TRBV29-1 and J usage is TRBJ1-1; D remains unclear. Trimming shortened V by 7 bases and J by 6 bases, and 9 bases separated the two germline ends. The CDR3 is 10 amino acids. Germline V gives CDR1 SQVTM, CDR2 ANQGSEA. The CDR3 DNA follows: TGCAGCGCCGTTAGGGCTGAAGCTTTCTTT. Translated: CSAVRAEAFF.

This chain connects TRBV28 to TRBJ1-5; perhaps TRBD1 as D (5 bases). Germline assignment: CDR1 MDHEN and CDR2 SYDVKM. V was pared by 5 bases and J by 2 bases, with 16 bases between. The CDR3 is made up of 16 amino acids. The CDR3 spells CASSGVNGGGNQPQHF. For the CDR3, the DNA is TGTGCCAGCAGTGGCGTTAATGGGGGTGGCAATCAGCCCCAGCATTTT.

CDR3 protein: CASSIRATNEKLFF. DNA of the CDR3: TGTGCCAGCAGCATCCGGGCAACTAATGAAAAACTGTTTTTT. The chain links TRBV5-4 to TRBJ1-4; D not certain. V lost 4 bases and J 0 bases, leaving 7 bases between the germline ends. Germline V gives CDR1 SGHNT, CDR2 YYREEE (reference sequence). There are 14 residues in the CDR3.

This chain links TRBV6-1 with TRBJ1-5; TRBD1 might be the D (6 bases). V was clipped by 3 bases and J by 6 bases, with 12 bases between them. Germline CDR1 MNHNS, CDR2 SASEGT. This CDR3 has 14 residues. CDR3 protein: CASSEVGGVQPQHF. The CDR3 DNA reads TGTGCCAGCAGTGAGGTAGGGGGGGTTCAGCCCCAGCATTTT.

J is TRBJ1-2 and V is TRBV28, with a tentative D call TRBD1 (5 bases). The CDR3 consists of 14 residues. V was trimmed by 3 bases and J by 2 bases, leaving 10 bases between them. Germline V lookup: CDR1 MDHEN, CDR2 SYDVKM. The CDR3 region is CASSFQGSNYGYTF. CDR3 DNA: TGTGCCAGCAGTTTTCAGGGTTCCAACTATGGCTACACCTTC.